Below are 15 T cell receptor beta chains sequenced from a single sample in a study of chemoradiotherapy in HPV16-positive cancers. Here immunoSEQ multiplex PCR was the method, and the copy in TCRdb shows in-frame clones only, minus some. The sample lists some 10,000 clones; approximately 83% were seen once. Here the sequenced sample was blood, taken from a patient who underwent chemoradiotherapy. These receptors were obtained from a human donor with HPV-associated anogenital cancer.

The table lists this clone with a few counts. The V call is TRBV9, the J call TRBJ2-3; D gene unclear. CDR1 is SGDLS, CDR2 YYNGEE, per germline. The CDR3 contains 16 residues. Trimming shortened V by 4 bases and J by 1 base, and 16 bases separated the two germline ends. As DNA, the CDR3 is TGTGCCAGCAGCACGAGACATGTCGCGGGCACAGATACGCAGTATTTT. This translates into CASSTRHVAGTDTQYF. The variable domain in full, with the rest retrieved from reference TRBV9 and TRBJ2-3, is DSGVTQTPKHLITATGQRVTLRCSPRSGDLSVYWYQQSLDQGLQFLIQYYNGEERAKGNILERFSAQQFPDLHSELNLSSLELGDSALYFCASSTRHVAGTDTQYFGPGTRLTVL.

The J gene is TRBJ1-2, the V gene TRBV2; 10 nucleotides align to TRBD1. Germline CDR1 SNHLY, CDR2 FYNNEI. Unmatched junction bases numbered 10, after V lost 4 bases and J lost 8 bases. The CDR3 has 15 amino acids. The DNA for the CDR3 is TGTGCCAGCAGTGCCGCGCCGGGACAGGGGACGGGCTACACCTTC. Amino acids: CASSAAPGQGTGYTF.

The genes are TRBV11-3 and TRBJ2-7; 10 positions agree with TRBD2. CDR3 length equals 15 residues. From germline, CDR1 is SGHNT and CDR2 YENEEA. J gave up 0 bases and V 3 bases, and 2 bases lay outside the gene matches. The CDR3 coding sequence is TGTGCCAGCAGCTTTAGCGGGGGGAGCTCCTACGAGCAGTACTTC. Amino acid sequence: CASSFSGGSSYEQYF.

CDR3 in DNA: TGTGCCAGCAGTTACAGGGCCGCTCAGCCCCAGCATTTT. It is translated as CASSYRAAQPQHF. The chain employs TRBV6-5 and TRBJ1-5; D call uncertain. The CDR3 length is 13 residues. Germline loops: CDR1 MNHEY, CDR2 SVGAGI. V lost 2 bases and J 6 bases, leaving 8 bases between the germline ends.

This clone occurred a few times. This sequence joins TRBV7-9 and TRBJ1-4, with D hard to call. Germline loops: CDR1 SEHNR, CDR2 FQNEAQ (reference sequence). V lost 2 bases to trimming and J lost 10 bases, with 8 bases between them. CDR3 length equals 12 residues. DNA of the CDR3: TGTGCCAGCAGCTTATATGAAGGAAAACTGTTTTTT. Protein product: CASSLYEGKLFF.

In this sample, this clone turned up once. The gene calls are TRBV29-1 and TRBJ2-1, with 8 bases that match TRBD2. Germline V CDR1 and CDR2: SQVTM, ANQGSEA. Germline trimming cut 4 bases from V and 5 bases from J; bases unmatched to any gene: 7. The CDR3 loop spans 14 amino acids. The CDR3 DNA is TGCAGCGTTGTAGGCGGGGGGCTAAACAATGAGCAGTTCTTC. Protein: CSVVGGGLNNEQFF.

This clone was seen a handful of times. The CDR3 region is CASSPHIYGYTF. The DNA of the CDR3 is TGTGCCAGCAGCCCCCACATATATGGCTACACCTTC. The chain recombines TRBV7-9 with TRBJ1-2; D remains ambiguous. Germline values: CDR1 SEHNR, CDR2 FQNEAQ (reference sequence). This CDR3 spans 12 amino acids. V dropped 5 bases and J dropped 5 bases, with 9 bases sitting between them.

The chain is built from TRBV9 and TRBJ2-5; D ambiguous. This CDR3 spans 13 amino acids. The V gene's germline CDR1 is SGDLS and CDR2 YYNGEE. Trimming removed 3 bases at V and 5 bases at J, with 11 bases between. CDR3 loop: CASSEQLEETQYF. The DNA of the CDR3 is TGTGCCAGCAGCGAACAGTTGGAGGAGACCCAGTACTTC.

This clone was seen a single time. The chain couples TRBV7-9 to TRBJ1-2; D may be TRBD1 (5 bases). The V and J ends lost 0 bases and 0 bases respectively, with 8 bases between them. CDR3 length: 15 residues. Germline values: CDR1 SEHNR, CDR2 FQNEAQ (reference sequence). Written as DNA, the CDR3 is TGTGCCAGCAGCTTAGCGGGGGGGACTAACTATGGCTACACCTTC. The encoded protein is CASSLAGGTNYGYTF.

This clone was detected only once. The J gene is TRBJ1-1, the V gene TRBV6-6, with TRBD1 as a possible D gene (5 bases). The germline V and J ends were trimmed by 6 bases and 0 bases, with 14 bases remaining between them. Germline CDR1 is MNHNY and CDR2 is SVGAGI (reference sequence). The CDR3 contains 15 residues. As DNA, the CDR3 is TGTGCCAGCAGCCAACAGACGGGGGTGAACACTGAAGCTTTCTTT. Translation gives CASSQQTGVNTEAFF.

Here the CDR3 reads CASSESGGTGGNTIYF. CDR3 nucleotide sequence: TGCGCCAGCAGTGAGAGCGGGGGGACAGGAGGAAACACCATATATTTT. The V call is TRBV10-2, the J call TRBJ1-3; the match to TRBD1 covers 8 bases. The V and J ends lost 2 bases and 4 bases, in that order; junction bases with no gene match: 7. The CDR3 has 16 amino acids. Germline-derived CDR1 and CDR2 are WSHSY and SAAADI.

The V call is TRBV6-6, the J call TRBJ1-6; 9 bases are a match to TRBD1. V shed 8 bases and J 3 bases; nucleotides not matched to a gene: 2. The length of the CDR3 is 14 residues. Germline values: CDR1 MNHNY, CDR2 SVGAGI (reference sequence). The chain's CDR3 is CASGTGNYNSPLHF. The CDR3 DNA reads TGTGCCAGCGGGACAGGGAACTATAATTCACCCCTCCACTTT.

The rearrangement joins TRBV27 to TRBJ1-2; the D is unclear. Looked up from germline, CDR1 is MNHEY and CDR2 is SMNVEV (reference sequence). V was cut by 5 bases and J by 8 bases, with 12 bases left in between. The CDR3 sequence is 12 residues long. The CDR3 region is CASSPPKGGYTF. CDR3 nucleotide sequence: TGTGCCAGCAGTCCTCCCAAGGGCGGCTACACCTTC.

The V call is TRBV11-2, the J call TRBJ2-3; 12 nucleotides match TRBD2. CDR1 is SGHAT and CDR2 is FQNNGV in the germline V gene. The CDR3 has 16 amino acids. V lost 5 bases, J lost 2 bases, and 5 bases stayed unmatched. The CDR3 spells CASSRRTSGITDTQYF. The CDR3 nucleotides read TGTGCCAGCAGCCGACGGACTAGCGGGATCACAGATACGCAGTATTTT.

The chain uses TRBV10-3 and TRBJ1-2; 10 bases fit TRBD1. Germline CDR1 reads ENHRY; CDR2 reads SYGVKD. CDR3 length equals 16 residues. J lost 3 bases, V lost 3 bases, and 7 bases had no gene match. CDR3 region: CAISEFLTGGYYGYTF. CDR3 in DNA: TGTGCCATCAGTGAATTTTTGACAGGGGGCTACTATGGCTACACCTTC.